What follows are 12 T cell receptor beta chains derived from one specimen sequenced in a study of cytomegalovirus exposure and HLA in healthy donors. PCR was performed using 60 Vbeta and 13 Jbeta primers. TCRdb keeps only in-frame clones here, not all; method: immunoSEQ multiplex PCR. The data show about 190,000 clones, more than 85% seen once. Sequencing used PBMCs. Every receptor here comes from a young woman in good health and CMV-seronegative.

This clone was observed a single time. This chain links TRBV19 with TRBJ1-6, with 7 bases that match TRBD1. The CDR3 covers 14 residues. The germline V gene encodes CDR1 LNHDA and CDR2 SQIVND (reference sequence). J gave up 6 bases and V 10 bases, and 9 bases lay outside the gene matches. The CDR3 sequence is CATSSYRGNSPLHF. The CDR3 bases are TGTGCCACCTCCAGCTACAGGGGTAATTCACCCCTCCACTTT.

The J gene is TRBJ1-5, the V gene TRBV4-1; D unclear. Looked up from germline, CDR1 is MGHRA and CDR2 is YSYEKL. CDR3 size: 13 residues. V was clipped by 0 bases and J by 4 bases, with 4 bases between them. The CDR3 loop is CASSQDPNQPQHF. CDR3 sequence (DNA): TGCGCCAGCAGCCAAGACCCTAATCAGCCCCAGCATTTT.

CDR3 region: CASSPGYARNYGYTF. CDR3 bases: TGCGCCAGCAGCCCCGGTTACGCCAGGAACTATGGCTACACCTTC. The chain combines TRBV10-1 with TRBJ1-2; no clear D gene. Trimming took 6 bases from V and 2 from J, leaving 16 bases between them. The CDR3 sequence is 15 residues long. Germline V gives CDR1 WNHNN, CDR2 SYGVQD (reference sequence).

The chain combines TRBV5-5 with TRBJ2-1; 10 positions agree with TRBD1. The CDR3 contains 15 residues. Germline V gene sequence: CDR1 SGHKS, CDR2 YYEKEE (reference sequence). J lost 10 bases, V lost 4 bases, and 11 bases had no gene match. CDR3 region: CASSGRDRGRREQFF. The CDR3 DNA reads as TGTGCCAGCAGCGGGCGGGACAGGGGACGGCGGGAGCAGTTCTTC. Variable domain in full (rest from reference TRBV5-5 and TRBJ2-1): DAGVTQSPTHLIKTRGQQVTLRCSPISGHKSVSWYQQVLGQGPQFIFQYYEKEERGRGNFPDRFSARQFPNYSSELNVNALLLGDSALYLCASSGRDRGRREQFFGPGTRLTVL.

CDR3: CASSYLAKLNTEAFF. The CDR3 bases are TGTGCCAGCAGTTACCTGGCTAAACTAAACACTGAAGCTTTCTTT. The chain employs TRBV6-5 and TRBJ1-1; no firm D call. This CDR3 region has 15 residues. The germline V gene has CDR1 MNHEY and CDR2 SVGAGI. Between the trimmed V and J ends, which lost 2 bases and 2 bases, there was a span of 12 bases.

V and J are TRBV14 and TRBJ1-2; D remains unclear. The CDR3 covers 12 residues. The germline V and J ends were trimmed by 1 base and 10 bases, with 10 bases remaining between them. Germline CDR1 and CDR2: SGHDN and FVKESK. The CDR3 reads CASSQGYFDYTF. The CDR3 coding sequence is TGTGCCAGCAGCCAAGGTTACTTTGACTACACCTTC.

The chain recombines TRBV5-1 with TRBJ2-1; 16 bases agree with TRBD2. The V and J ends lost 0 bases and 8 bases, in that order; junction bases with no gene match: 5. The germline gives CDR1 SGHRS, CDR2 YFSETQ. This CDR3 is 17 amino acids long. The CDR3 sequence: CASSLAGGTSGGDEQFF. As DNA, the CDR3 is TGCGCCAGCAGCTTGGCTGGCGGGACTAGCGGGGGGGATGAGCAGTTCTTC.

This clone was observed once. The chain links TRBV27 to TRBJ2-1, with 11 bases lining up with TRBD2. From germline, CDR1 is MNHEY and CDR2 SMNVEV (reference sequence). This CDR3 has 16 residues. The J segment lost 7 bases and the V segment lost 5 bases, leaving 10 bases of the junction unmatched. The CDR3 sequence is CASSTITSGGRNEQFF. As DNA, the CDR3 is TGTGCCAGCAGTACCATAACTAGCGGGGGCCGGAATGAGCAGTTCTTC.

The CDR3 here is CASSVGQFATNEKLFF. CDR3 DNA sequence: TGTGCCAGCAGCGTTGGACAGTTTGCAACTAATGAAAAACTGTTTTTT. This chain connects TRBV9 to TRBJ1-4; a weak D match, TRBD1 (6 bases). The ends were cut back, 2 bases at V and 0 bases at J, with 11 bases in the middle. This CDR3 has 16 residues. Germline CDR1 is SGDLS and CDR2 is YYNGEE.

The chain carries TRBV19 and TRBJ1-3; a possible D gene is TRBD1 (5 bases). The germline CDR1 and CDR2 sequences are LNHDA and SQIVND (reference sequence). The CDR3 is made up of 15 amino acids. Trimming stripped 6 bases from V and 0 bases from J, with 12 bases between. The CDR3: CASRSTVNSGNTIYF. CDR3 nucleotide sequence: TGTGCCAGTAGGTCGACAGTCAACTCTGGAAACACCATATATTTT.

The V gene is TRBV28, the J gene TRBJ2-7; a possible D gene is TRBD2 (7 bases). The CDR3 is 15 amino acids. V lost 5 bases and J 2 bases, leaving 16 bases between the germline ends. Germline CDR1 is MDHEN and CDR2 is SYDVKM. The CDR3 sequence: CASSLAGAGAYEQYF. CDR3 coding DNA: TGTGCCAGCAGTCTGGCGGGGGCCGGAGCCTACGAGCAGTACTTC.

This clone was detected a few times. The genes are TRBV5-1 and TRBJ2-3; 8 bases match TRBD1. V was pared by 2 bases and J by 0 bases, with 2 bases of the junction left unmatched. CDR1 and CDR2 (germline): SGHRS, YFSETQ. There are 15 residues in the CDR3. The CDR3 reads CASSFQGASTDTQYF. The CDR3 DNA reads TGCGCCAGCAGCTTCCAGGGGGCTAGCACAGATACGCAGTATTTT.